The T cell receptor beta chain under discussion was sequenced for a study of cytomegalovirus exposure and HLA in healthy donors. About the research overall: Prior work identified under 130 million unique TCR beta sequences in about 179 million T cells. Regarding the study as a whole: Common viral pathogens (according to a later analysis) appeared linked to several of the most significant clusters. HLA alleles were associated with 15,000 to 20,000 TCR beta sequences in a later analysis at 0.05 false discovery rate.

The PCR had 60 Vbeta and 13 Jbeta primers. Clones were sequenced by immunoSEQ multiplex PCR, and TCRdb holds only the in-frame ones, with some missing. The table has approximately 150,000 clones, about 82% seen once. Per germline, CDR1 LGHNA and CDR2 YSLEER. The CDR3 contains 13 residues. This clone showed up just once. The antigen is unknown. The junction does not match germline at one end; this may be a read error. Other DNA sequences in this specimen translate into the identical CDR3. This sequence originates from a male donor in good health and CMV-seronegative. The sequencing sample was made of PBMCs. The gene calls are TRBV4-3 and TRBJ2-7; TRBD2 might be the D (5 bases). The CDR3 protein is CASSPTTSYEQYF. Written as DNA, the CDR3 is TGCGCCAGCAGCCCGACTACTTCCTACGAGCAGTACTTT.